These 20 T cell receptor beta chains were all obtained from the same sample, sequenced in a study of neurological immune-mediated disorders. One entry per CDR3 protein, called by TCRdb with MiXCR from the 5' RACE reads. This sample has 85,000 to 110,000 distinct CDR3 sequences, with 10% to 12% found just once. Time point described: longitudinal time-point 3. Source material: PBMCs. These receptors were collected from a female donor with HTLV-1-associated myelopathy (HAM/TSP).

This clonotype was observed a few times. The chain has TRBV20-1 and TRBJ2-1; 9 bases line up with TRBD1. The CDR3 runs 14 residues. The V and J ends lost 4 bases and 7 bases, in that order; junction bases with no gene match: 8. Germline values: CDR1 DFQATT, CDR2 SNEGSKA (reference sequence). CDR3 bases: TGCAGTGCTATCAACCGGGACAGGGCAAATGAGCAGTTCTTC. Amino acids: CSAINRDRANEQFF.

For the CDR3, the DNA is TGTGCCAGCAGCTCAAGGACAGGGCGGATGAATAATGAAAAACTGTTTTTT. Translation: CASSSRTGRMNNEKLFF. This sequence joins TRBV11-2 and TRBJ1-4; the match to TRBD1 covers 8 bases. V gave up 4 bases and J gave up 4 bases; unmatched junction bases: 11. Germline values: CDR1 SGHAT, CDR2 FQNNGV. This CDR3 has 17 residues.

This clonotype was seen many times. The CDR3 DNA reads TGCAGTGCTAGAAAATCTACTAGCGGGGGGACCTACAATGAGCAGTTCTTC. It yields the protein CSARKSTSGGTYNEQFF. V and J are TRBV20-1 and TRBJ2-1, with 12 positions matching TRBD2. The ends lost 2 bases at V and 2 bases at J; junction bases unmatched: 7. The CDR3 is 17 amino acids. Germline V gives CDR1 DFQATT, CDR2 SNEGSKA (reference sequence).

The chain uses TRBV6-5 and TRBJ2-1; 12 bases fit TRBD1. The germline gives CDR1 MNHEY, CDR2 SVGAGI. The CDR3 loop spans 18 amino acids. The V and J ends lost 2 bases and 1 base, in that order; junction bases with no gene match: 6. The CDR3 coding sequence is TGTGCCAGCAGTTACGGGACAGGGGGCGCGGGGTCCTACAATGAGCAGTTCTTC. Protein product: CASSYGTGGAGSYNEQFF.

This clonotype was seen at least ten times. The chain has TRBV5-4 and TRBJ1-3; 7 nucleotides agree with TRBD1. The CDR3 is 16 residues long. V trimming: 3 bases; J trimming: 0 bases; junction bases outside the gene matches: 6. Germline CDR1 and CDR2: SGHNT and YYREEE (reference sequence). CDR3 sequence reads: CASSSRQGPSGNTIYF. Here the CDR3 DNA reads TGTGCCAGCAGCTCCCGACAGGGTCCCTCTGGAAACACCATATATTTT.

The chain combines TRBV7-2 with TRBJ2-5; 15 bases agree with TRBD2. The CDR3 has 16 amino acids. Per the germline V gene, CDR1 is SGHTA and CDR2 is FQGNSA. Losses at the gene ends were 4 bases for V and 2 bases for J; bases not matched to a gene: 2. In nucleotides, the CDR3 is TGTGCCAGCAGCTCAGGACTAGCGGGGGGGCAAGAGACCCAGTACTTC. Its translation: CASSSGLAGGQETQYF.

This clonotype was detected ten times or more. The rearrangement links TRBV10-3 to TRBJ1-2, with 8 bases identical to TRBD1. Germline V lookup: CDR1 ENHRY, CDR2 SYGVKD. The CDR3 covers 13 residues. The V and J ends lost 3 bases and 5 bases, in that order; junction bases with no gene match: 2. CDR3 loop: CAISDRGPYGYTF. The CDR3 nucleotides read TGTGCCATCAGTGACAGGGGGCCATATGGCTACACCTTC.

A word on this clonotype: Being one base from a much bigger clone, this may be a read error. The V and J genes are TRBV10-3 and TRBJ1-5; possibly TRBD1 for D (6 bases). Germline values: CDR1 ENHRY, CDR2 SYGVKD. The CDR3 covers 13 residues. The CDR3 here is CAISGGGNKPQHF. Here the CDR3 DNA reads TGTGCCATCAGTGGGGGGGGCAATAAGCCCCAGCATTTT.

Here the CDR3 DNA reads TGTGCCAGCAGCTTCCAGGGGAGTAAGGCCTACGAGCAGTACTTC. It encodes CASSFQGSKAYEQYF. The chain carries TRBV13 and TRBJ2-7, with D possibly TRBD1 on 6 matching bases. CDR1 and CDR2 (germline): PRHDT, FYEKMQ (reference sequence). This CDR3 has 15 residues. V was clipped by 3 bases and J by 2 bases, with 14 bases between them.

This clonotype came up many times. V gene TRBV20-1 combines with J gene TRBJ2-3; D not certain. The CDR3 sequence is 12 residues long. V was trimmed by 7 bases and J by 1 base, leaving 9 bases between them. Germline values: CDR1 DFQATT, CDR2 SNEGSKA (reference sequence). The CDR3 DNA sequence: TGCAGTGTCAGCCAACGCACAGATACGCAGTATTTT. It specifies CSVSQRTDTQYF.

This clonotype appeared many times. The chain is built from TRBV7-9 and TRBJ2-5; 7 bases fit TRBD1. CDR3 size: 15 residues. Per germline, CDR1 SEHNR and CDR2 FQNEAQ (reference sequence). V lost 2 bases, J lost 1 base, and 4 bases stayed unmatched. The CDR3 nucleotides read TGTGCCAGCAGCTTATGGGGACAGCCCCAAGAGACCCAGTACTTC. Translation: CASSLWGQPQETQYF.

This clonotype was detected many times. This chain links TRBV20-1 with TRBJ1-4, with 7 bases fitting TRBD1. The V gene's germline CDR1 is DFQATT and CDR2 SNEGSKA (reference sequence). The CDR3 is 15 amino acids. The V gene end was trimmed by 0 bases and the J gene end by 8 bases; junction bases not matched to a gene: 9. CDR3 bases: TGCAGTGCTAGAGATCGGCAGGGGGTGAACGAAAAACTGTTTTTT. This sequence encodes CSARDRQGVNEKLFF.

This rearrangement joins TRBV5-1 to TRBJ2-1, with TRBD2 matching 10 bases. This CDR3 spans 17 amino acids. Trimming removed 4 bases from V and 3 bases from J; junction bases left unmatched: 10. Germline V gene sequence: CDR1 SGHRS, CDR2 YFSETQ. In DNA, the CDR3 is TGCGCCAGCAGCACCGCTCTAGCGGGGGCGAACTACAATGAGCAGTTCTTC. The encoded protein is CASSTALAGANYNEQFF.

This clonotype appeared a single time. The DNA of the CDR3 is TGTGCCAGCAGCTGGGGACAGACGAACACTGAAGCTTTCTTT. It yields the protein CASSWGQTNTEAFF. The rearrangement links TRBV5-6 to TRBJ1-1, with 7 bases lining up with TRBD1. V shed 3 bases and J 1 base; nucleotides not matched to a gene: 3. CDR1 SGHDT and CDR2 YYEEEE come from the germline V gene. This CDR3 has 14 residues.

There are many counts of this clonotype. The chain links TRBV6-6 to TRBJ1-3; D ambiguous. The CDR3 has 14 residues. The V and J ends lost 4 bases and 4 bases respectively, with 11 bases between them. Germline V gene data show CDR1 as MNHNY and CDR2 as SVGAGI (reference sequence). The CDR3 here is CASSLGERGNTIYF. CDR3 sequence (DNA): TGTGCCAGCAGTTTGGGTGAAAGAGGAAACACCATATATTTT.

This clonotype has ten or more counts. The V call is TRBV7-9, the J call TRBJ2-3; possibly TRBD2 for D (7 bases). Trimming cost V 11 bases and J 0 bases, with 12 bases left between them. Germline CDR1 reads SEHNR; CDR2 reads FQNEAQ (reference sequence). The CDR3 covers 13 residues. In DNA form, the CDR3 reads TGTGCCCCCGGGGGGCGGAGCACAGATACGCAGTATTTT. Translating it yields CAPGGRSTDTQYF.

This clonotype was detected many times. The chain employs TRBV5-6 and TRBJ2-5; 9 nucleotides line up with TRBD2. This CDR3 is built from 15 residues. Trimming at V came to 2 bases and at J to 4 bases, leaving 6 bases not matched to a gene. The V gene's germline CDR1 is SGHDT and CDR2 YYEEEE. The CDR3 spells CASSFLGLARETQYF. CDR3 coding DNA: TGTGCCAGCAGCTTCCTGGGACTAGCAAGAGAGACCCAGTACTTC.

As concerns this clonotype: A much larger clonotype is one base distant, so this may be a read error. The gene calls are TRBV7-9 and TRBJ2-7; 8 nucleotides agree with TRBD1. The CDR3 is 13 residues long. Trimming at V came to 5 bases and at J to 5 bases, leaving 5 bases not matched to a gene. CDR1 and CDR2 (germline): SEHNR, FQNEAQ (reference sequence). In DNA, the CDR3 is TGTGCCAGCAGCAATTCAGGGGGCAACGAGCAGTACTTC. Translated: CASSNSGGNEQYF.

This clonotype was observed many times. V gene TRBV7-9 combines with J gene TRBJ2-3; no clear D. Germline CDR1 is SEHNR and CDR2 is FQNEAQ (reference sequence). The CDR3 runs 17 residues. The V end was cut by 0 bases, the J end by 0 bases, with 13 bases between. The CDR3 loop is CASSLATQASSTDTQYF. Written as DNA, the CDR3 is TGTGCCAGCAGCTTAGCGACCCAGGCATCTAGCACAGATACGCAGTATTTT.

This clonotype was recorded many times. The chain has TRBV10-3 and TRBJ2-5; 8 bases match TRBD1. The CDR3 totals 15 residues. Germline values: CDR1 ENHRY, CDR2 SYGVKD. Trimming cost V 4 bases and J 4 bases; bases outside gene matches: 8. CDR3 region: CAISVVTGAGETQYF. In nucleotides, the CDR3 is TGTGCCATCAGTGTGGTGACAGGGGCAGGAGAGACCCAGTACTTC.